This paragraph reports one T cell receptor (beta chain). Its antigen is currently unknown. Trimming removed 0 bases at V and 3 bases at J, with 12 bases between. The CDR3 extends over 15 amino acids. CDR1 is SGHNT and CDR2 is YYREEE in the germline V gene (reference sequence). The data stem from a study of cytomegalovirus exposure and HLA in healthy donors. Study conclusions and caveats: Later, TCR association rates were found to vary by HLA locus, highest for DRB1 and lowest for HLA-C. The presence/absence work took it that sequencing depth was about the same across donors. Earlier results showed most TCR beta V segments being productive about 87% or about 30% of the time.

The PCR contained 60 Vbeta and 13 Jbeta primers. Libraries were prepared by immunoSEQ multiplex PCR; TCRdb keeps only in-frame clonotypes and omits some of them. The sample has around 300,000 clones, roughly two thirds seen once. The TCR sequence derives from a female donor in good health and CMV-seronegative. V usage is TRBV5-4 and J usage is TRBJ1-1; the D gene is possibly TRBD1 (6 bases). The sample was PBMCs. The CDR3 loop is CASSLAGGRDTEAFF. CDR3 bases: TGTGCCAGCAGCTTGGCCGGGGGGCGGGACACTGAAGCTTTCTTT.